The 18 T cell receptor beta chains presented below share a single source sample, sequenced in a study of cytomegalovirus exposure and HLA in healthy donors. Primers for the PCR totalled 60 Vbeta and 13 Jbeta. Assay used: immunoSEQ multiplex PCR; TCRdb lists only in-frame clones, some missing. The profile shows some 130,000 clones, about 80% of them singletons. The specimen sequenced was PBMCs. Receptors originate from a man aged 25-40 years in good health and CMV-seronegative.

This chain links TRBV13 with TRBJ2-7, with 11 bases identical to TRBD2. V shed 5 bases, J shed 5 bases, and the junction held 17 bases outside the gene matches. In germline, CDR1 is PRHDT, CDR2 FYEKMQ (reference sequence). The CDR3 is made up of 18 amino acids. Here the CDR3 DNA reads TGTGCCAGCAGCACCCCAGGGACTAGCGGCAAGGGGGGACACGAGCAGTACTTC. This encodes CASSTPGTSGKGGHEQYF.

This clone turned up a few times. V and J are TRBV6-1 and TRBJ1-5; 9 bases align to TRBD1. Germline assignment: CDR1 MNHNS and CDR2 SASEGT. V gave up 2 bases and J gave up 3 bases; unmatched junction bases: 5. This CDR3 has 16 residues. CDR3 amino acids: CASSELQGADNQPQHF. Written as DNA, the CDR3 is TGTGCCAGCAGTGAATTACAGGGGGCGGACAATCAGCCCCAGCATTTT.

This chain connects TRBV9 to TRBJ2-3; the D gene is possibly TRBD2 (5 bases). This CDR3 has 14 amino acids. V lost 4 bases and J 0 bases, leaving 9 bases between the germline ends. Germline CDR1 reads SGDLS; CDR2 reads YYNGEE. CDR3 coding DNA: TGTGCCAGCAGCTCAGAGGGTAGCACAGATACGCAGTATTTT. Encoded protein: CASSSEGSTDTQYF.

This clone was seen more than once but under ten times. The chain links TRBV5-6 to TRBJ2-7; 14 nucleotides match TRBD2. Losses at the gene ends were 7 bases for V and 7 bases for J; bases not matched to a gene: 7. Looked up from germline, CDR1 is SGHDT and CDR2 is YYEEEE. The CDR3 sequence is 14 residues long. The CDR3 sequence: CASSGTSGSKEQYF. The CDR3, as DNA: TGTGCCAGCTCCGGGACTAGCGGGAGTAAGGAGCAGTACTTC.

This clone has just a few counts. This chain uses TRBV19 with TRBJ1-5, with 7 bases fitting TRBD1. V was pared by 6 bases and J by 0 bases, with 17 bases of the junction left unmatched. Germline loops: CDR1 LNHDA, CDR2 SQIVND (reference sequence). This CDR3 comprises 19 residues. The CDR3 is CASSLRFLGTANSNQPQHF. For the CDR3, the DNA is TGTGCCAGTAGCCTACGTTTCCTCGGGACAGCAAATAGCAATCAGCCCCAGCATTTT.

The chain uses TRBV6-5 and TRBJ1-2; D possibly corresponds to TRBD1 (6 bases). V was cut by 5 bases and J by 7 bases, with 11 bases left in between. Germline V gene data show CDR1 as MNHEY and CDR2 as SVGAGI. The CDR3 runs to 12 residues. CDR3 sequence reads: CASSGDIGGYTF. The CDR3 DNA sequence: TGTGCCAGCAGTGGGGACATTGGTGGCTACACCTTC.

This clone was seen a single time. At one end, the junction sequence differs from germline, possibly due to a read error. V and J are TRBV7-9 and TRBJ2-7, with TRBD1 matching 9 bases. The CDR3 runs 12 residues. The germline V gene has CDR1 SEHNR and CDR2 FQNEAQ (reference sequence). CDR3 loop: CSSRGQGYEQYF. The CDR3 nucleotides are TGTTCCAGCAGGGGACAGGGTTACGAGCAGTACTTC.

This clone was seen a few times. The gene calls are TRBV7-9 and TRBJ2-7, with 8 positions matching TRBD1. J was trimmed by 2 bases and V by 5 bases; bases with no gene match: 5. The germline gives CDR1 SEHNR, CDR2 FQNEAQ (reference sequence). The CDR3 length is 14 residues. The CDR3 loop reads CASSLQGDTYEQYF. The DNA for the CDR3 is TGTGCCAGCAGCCTACAGGGGGATACCTACGAGCAGTACTTC.

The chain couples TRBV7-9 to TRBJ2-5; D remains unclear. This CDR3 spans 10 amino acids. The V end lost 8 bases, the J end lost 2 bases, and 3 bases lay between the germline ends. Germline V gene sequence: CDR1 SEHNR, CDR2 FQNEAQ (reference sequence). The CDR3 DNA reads TGTGCCAGCCAACAAGAGACCCAGTACTTC. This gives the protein CASQQETQYF.

The CDR3 spells CASSLSDRGFNEQYF. The CDR3 nucleotides are TGTGCCAGCAGTTTATCCGACAGGGGTTTTAACGAGCAGTACTTC. The V gene is TRBV27, the J gene TRBJ2-7; the match to TRBD1 covers 8 bases. The germline gives CDR1 MNHEY, CDR2 SMNVEV (reference sequence). The CDR3 contains 15 residues. V gave up 0 bases and J gave up 5 bases; unmatched junction bases: 6.

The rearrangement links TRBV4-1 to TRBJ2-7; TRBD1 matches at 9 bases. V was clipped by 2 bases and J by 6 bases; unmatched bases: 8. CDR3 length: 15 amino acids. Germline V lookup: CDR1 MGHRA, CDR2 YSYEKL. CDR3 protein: CASSQPRDRVLEQYF. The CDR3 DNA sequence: TGCGCCAGCAGCCAACCCCGGGACAGGGTTCTCGAGCAGTACTTC.

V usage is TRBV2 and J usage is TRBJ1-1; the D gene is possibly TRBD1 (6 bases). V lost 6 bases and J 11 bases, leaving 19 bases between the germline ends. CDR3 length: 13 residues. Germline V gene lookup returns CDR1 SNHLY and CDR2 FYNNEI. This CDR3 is CASSYGTQGSAFF. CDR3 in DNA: TGTGCCAGCAGCTACGGGACACAGGGCTCCGCTTTCTTT.

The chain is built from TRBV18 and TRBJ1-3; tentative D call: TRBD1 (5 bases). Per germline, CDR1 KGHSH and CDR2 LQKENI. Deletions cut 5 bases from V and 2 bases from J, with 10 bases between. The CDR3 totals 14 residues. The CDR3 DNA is TGTGCCAGCTCAATAAGGGGAACTGGAAACACCATATATTTT. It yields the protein CASSIRGTGNTIYF.

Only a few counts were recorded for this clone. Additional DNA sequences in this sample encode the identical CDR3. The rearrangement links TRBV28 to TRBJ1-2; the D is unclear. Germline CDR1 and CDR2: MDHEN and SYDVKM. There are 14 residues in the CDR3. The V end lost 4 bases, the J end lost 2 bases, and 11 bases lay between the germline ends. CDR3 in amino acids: CASSSSPLNYGYTF. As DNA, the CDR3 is TGTGCCAGCAGTTCCTCCCCGTTAAACTATGGCTACACCTTC.

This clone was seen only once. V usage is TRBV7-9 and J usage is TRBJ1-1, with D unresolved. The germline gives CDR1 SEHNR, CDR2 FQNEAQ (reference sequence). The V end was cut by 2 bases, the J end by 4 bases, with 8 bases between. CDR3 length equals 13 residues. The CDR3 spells CASSLTGTTEAFF. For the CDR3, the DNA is TGTGCCAGCAGCTTAACGGGAACCACTGAAGCTTTCTTT.

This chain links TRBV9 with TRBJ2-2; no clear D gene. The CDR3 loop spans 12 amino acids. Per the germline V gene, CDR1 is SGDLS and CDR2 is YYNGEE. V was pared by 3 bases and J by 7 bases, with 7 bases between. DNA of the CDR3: TGTGCCAGCAGCGCAGACATCGGGGAGCTGTTTTTT. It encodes CASSADIGELFF.

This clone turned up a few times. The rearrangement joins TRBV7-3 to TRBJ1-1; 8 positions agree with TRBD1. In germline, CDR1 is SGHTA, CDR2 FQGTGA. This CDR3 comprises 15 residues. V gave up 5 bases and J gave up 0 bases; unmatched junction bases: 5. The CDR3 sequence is CASSMGQAVNTEAFF. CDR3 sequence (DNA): TGTGCCAGCAGCATGGGACAGGCGGTGAACACTGAAGCTTTCTTT. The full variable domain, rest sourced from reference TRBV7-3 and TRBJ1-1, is GAGVSQTPSNKVTEKGKYVELRCDPISGHTALYWYRQSLGQGPEFLIYFQGTGAADDSGLPNDRFFAVRPEGSVSTLKIQRTERGDSAVYLCASSMGQAVNTEAFFGQGTRLTVV.

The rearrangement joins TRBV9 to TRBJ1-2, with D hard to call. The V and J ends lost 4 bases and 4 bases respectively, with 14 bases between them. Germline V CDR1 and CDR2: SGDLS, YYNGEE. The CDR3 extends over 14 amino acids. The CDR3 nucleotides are TGTGCCAGCAGCCTACATTTACAGATCTATGGCTACACCTTC. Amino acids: CASSLHLQIYGYTF. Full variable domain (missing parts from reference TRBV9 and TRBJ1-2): DSGVTQTPKHLITATGQRVTLRCSPRSGDLSVYWYQQSLDQGLQFLIQYYNGEERAKGNILERFSAQQFPDLHSELNLSSLELGDSALYFCASSLHLQIYGYTFGSGTRLTVV.